The 21 T cell receptor beta chains given below trace back to one sample, sequenced in a study of blood T cell repertoires in COVID-19. TCRdb's table, derived via immunoSEQ multiplex PCR, lists solely in-frame clones and lacks some. The profile shows around 120,000 clones, under 80% of them singletons. The sample was peripheral blood. Every receptor here comes from a man between 65 and 79 years old with acute or convalescent COVID-19.

This clone has more than one count but fewer than ten. The chain links TRBV5-4 to TRBJ1-5; perhaps TRBD1 as D (6 bases). This CDR3 is 16 amino acids long. Germline values: CDR1 SGHNT, CDR2 YYREEE (reference sequence). V lost 2 bases, J lost 7 bases, and 19 bases lay in between. As DNA, the CDR3 is TGTGCCAGCAGCTTAGGAGGGGCGGGGGCAGGCCAGCCCCAGCATTTT. Encoded protein: CASSLGGAGAGQPQHF.

This clone was observed once. V and J are TRBV12-3 or TRBV12-4 and TRBJ1-1, with TRBD1 matching 9 bases. The CDR3 totals 13 residues. J was trimmed by 10 bases and V by 4 bases; bases with no gene match: 7. In nucleotides, the CDR3 is TGTGCCAGCAGTTCCGGACAGGGGCTGAGAGCTTTCTTT. Protein: CASSSGQGLRAFF.

The gene calls are TRBV7-2 and TRBJ1-2, with 7 bases matching TRBD1. The V gene's germline CDR1 is SGHTA and CDR2 FQGNSA. V lost 5 bases to trimming and J lost 6 bases; unmatched junction nucleotides: 12. The CDR3 has 15 residues. In nucleotides, the CDR3 is TGTGCCAGCAGCCACGGGGGCAGGGGGAGAAATGGCTACACCTTC. Translated: CASSHGGRGRNGYTF.

This clone was seen a handful of times. V gene TRBV9 combines with J gene TRBJ1-2, with D possibly TRBD1 on 6 matching bases. With 0 bases removed from V and 5 bases from J, the gap between germline ends came to 14 bases. This CDR3 region has 15 residues. Germline CDR1 reads SGDLS; CDR2 reads YYNGEE. This CDR3 reads CASSVDGGLSYGYTF. Written as DNA, the CDR3 is TGTGCCAGCAGCGTAGATGGGGGCCTCTCTTATGGCTACACCTTC.

CDR3 residues: CASSPGTPYEQYF. The CDR3 nucleotides are TGTGCCAGCAGCCCTGGGACACCCTACGAGCAGTACTTC. This chain uses TRBV7-3 with TRBJ2-7; TRBD1 is a possible D gene (6 bases). The CDR3 runs 13 residues. The V gene lost 5 bases and the J gene lost 2 bases, with 10 bases spanning the gap. Germline lookup yields CDR1 SGHTA and CDR2 FQGTGA. Full variable domain (missing parts from reference TRBV7-3 and TRBJ2-7): GAGVSQTPSNKVTEKGKYVELRCDPISGHTALYWYRQSLGQGPEFLIYFQGTGAADDSGLPNDRFFAVRPEGSVSTLKIQRTERGDSAVYLCASSPGTPYEQYFGPGTRLTVT.

The gene calls are TRBV5-1 and TRBJ1-6; TRBD1 matches at 9 bases. V was pared by 4 bases and J by 8 bases, with 10 bases of the junction left unmatched. Germline CDR1 is SGHRS and CDR2 is YFSETQ. The CDR3 extends over 16 amino acids. This CDR3 reads CASSGTGGAFDSPLHF. In nucleotides, the CDR3 is TGCGCCAGCAGCGGAACAGGGGGCGCGTTCGATTCACCCCTCCACTTT.

The chain recombines TRBV11-2 with TRBJ2-7; TRBD2 is a possible D gene (6 bases). This CDR3 comprises 15 residues. From germline, CDR1 is SGHAT and CDR2 FQNNGV. V dropped 0 bases and J dropped 3 bases, with 12 bases sitting between them. CDR3 sequence: CASSLDQDGGYEQYF. CDR3 nucleotide sequence: TGTGCCAGCAGCTTAGACCAGGACGGGGGCTACGAGCAGTACTTC.

In regard to this clone: Other DNA sequences of this sample code for an identical CDR3. The chain recombines TRBV5-1 with TRBJ1-1; D gene uncertain. The CDR3 loop spans 13 amino acids. V was trimmed by 8 bases and J by 2 bases, leaving 13 bases between them. Germline CDR1 is SGHRS and CDR2 is YFSETQ. The CDR3 region has the DNA TGCGCCAGTAGAGAGGGCCTAAACACTGAAGCTTTCTTT. This gives the protein CASREGLNTEAFF.

The V and J genes are TRBV6-5 and TRBJ2-7, with D possibly TRBD1 on 5 matching bases. The CDR3 is made up of 14 amino acids. Germline CDR1 MNHEY, CDR2 SVGAGI. Trimming shortened V by 0 bases and J by 2 bases, and 8 bases separated the two germline ends. CDR3 in amino acids: CASSYSAGTYEQYF. The CDR3 DNA follows: TGTGCCAGCAGTTACTCGGCAGGGACCTACGAGCAGTACTTC.

The chain has TRBV6-2 or TRBV6-3 and TRBJ2-6; D gene uncertain. Trimming cost V 5 bases and J 4 bases, with 12 bases left between them. Germline V gives CDR1 MNHEY, CDR2 SVGEGT. The CDR3 has 15 residues. The CDR3 DNA follows: TGTGCCAGCAGTCCCCGTCCCCCCGGGGCCAACGTCCTGACTTTC. Encoded protein: CASSPRPPGANVLTF.

This clone appeared a few times. J is TRBJ1-1 and V is TRBV7-2; D might be TRBD1 (6 bases). This CDR3 comprises 13 residues. Deletions cut 3 bases from V and 6 bases from J, with 11 bases between. CDR1 is SGHTA, CDR2 FQGNSA, per germline. Here the CDR3 DNA reads TGTGCCAGCAGCTTGGCGGGGGCCCCTGAAGCTTTCTTT. Residues: CASSLAGAPEAFF. The full variable domain, with the rest looked up from reference TRBV7-2 and TRBJ1-1, is GAGVSQSPSNKVTEKGKDVELRCDPISGHTALYWYRQSLGQGLEFLIYFQGNSAPDKSGLPSDRFSAERTGGSVSTLTIQRTQQEDSAVYLCASSLAGAPEAFFGQGTRLTVV.

The chain combines TRBV6-5 with TRBJ1-1; D is ambiguous. This CDR3 has 14 amino acids. Germline V gene sequence: CDR1 MNHEY, CDR2 SVGAGI. V lost 6 bases and J lost 1, with 12 bases in between. CDR3 sequence: CASSLDEGNTEAFF. DNA for the CDR3: TGTGCCAGCAGCCTCGACGAGGGGAACACTGAAGCTTTCTTT.

V gene TRBV29-1 combines with J gene TRBJ2-5, with TRBD2 matching over 8 bases. The length of the CDR3 is 15 residues. The junction had 16 bases not matched to a gene; V was cut back by 6 bases and J by 7 bases. Germline V lookup: CDR1 SQVTM, CDR2 ANQGSEA. CDR3 residues: CSVTSGGLPTGTQYF. CDR3 nucleotide sequence: TGCAGCGTCACTTCGGGAGGGTTGCCAACTGGGACCCAGTACTTC.

This chain connects TRBV21-1 to TRBJ1-1. TRBV21-1 counts as a pseudogene. The CDR3 has 17 amino acids. The CDR3 DNA is TGTGCCAGCAGCAAAGGAGGCGGATCCACCCTGAACACTGAAGCTTTCTTT. It translates to CASSKGGGSTLNTEAFF.

This clone is a singleton in its sample. The rearrangement joins TRBV5-1 to TRBJ1-2, with D perhaps matching TRBD1 (5 bases). CDR3 length equals 16 residues. Germline CDR1 reads SGHRS; CDR2 reads YFSETQ. Trimming cost V 0 bases and J 8 bases, with 20 bases left between them. The CDR3 DNA follows: TGCGCCAGCAGCTTGGGCCGAGCTTTGGGGGGTTACGGCTACACCTTC. Translated: CASSLGRALGGYGYTF.

The chain recombines TRBV5-1 with TRBJ1-3; D remains ambiguous. Trimming stripped 0 bases from V and 0 bases from J, with 13 bases between. The CDR3 runs to 17 residues. The germline V gene encodes CDR1 SGHRS and CDR2 YFSETQ. CDR3 sequence: CASSLGRARLSGNTIYF. For the CDR3, the DNA is TGCGCCAGCAGCTTGGGGAGGGCAAGACTCTCTGGAAACACCATATATTTT.

This chain joins TRBV5-1 and TRBJ2-7, with D maybe TRBD1 (6 bases). Germline CDR1 is SGHRS and CDR2 is YFSETQ. Trimming left V 2 bases short and J 3 bases short, with 12 bases between. This CDR3 is 14 amino acids long. The CDR3 here is CASSFGQSIYEQYF. CDR3 coding DNA: TGCGCCAGCAGCTTCGGACAGTCCATCTACGAGCAGTACTTC.

The CDR3 protein is CASSVLAGIEDTQYF. In DNA, the CDR3 is TGTGCCAGCAGCGTGCTAGCGGGAATTGAAGATACGCAGTATTTT. The chain employs TRBV9 and TRBJ2-3, with TRBD2 identical over 9 bases. The germline CDR1 and CDR2 sequences are SGDLS and YYNGEE. The CDR3 is 15 residues long. Trimming cost V 2 bases and J 5 bases; bases outside gene matches: 6.

This chain uses TRBV9 with TRBJ1-2; tentative D call: TRBD1 (6 bases). The CDR3 has 13 amino acids. Germline V gene lookup returns CDR1 SGDLS and CDR2 YYNGEE. With 4 bases removed from V and 2 bases from J, the gap between germline ends came to 9 bases. The CDR3 sequence is CASSQTGNYGYTF. As DNA, the CDR3 is TGTGCCAGCAGCCAAACAGGGAACTATGGCTACACCTTC. Based on the CDR3 plus reference TRBV9 and TRBJ1-2, the full variable domain is DSGVTQTPKHLITATGQRVTLRCSPRSGDLSVYWYQQSLDQGLQFLIQYYNGEERAKGNILERFSAQQFPDLHSELNLSSLELGDSALYFCASSQTGNYGYTFGSGTRLTVV.

The rearrangement links TRBV5-4 to TRBJ2-2, with 13 nucleotides matching TRBD2. With V trimmed by 6 bases and J by 4 bases, 3 bases remained unmatched. The CDR3 consists of 15 residues. CDR1 SGHNT and CDR2 YYREEE come from the germline V gene (reference sequence). This CDR3 reads CASKTSGGFTGELFF. The CDR3 coding sequence is TGTGCCAGCAAGACTAGCGGGGGGTTCACCGGGGAGCTGTTTTTT.

This chain uses TRBV4-2 with TRBJ1-5, with 11 bases aligning to TRBD1. The CDR3 loop spans 19 amino acids. J was trimmed by 4 bases and V by 2 bases; bases with no gene match: 13. Germline CDR1 is LGHNA and CDR2 is YNFKEQ. CDR3 DNA sequence: TGTGCCAGCAGCCAATTCAATGCCGGAGGGACAGGGGGGAATCAGCCCCAGCATTTT. It codes for CASSQFNAGGTGGNQPQHF.